What follows are 31 T cell receptor beta chains derived from one specimen sequenced in a study of blood T cell repertoires in COVID-19. Some clones are missing from TCRdb's copy, which holds only in-frame ones; the method was immunoSEQ multiplex PCR. The sample contains fewer than 200,000 clones, about four fifths of which appear only once. The sample taken for sequencing was peripheral blood. The receptors were sampled from a man aged 35 to 55 who had recovered from COVID-19.

This rearrangement joins TRBV9 to TRBJ2-3; 11 nucleotides agree with TRBD2. This CDR3 has 18 amino acids. In germline, CDR1 is SGDLS, CDR2 YYNGEE. The trim removed 4 bases at V and 0 bases at J, leaving 10 bases unmatched. The CDR3 nucleotides read TGTGCCAGCAGCTCGAGGGCACTAGCGGGAGCCAGCACAGATACGCAGTATTTT. It translates to CASSSRALAGASTDTQYF.

The rearrangement uses TRBV16 and TRBJ1-5; TRBD1 might be the D (6 bases). Per germline, CDR1 KGHSY and CDR2 FQNENV. The CDR3 has 14 residues. Trimming pared 4 bases from V and 9 bases from J, leaving 16 bases between. This chain's CDR3 is CASSLNTGYGPQHF. CDR3 in DNA: TGTGCCAGCAGCCTTAACACAGGGTATGGGCCCCAGCATTTT.

This chain uses TRBV30 with TRBJ1-1; D not certain. The CDR3 runs 11 residues. V lost 2 bases, J lost 9 bases, and 10 bases lay in between. Per germline, CDR1 GTSNPN and CDR2 SVGIG (reference sequence). This CDR3 reads CAWSPQAQAFF. The CDR3 bases are TGTGCCTGGAGTCCTCAGGCGCAAGCTTTCTTT.

The chain links TRBV6-5 to TRBJ1-6; TRBD1 aligns across 9 bases. The germline V gene has CDR1 MNHEY and CDR2 SVGAGI. The CDR3 is made up of 15 amino acids. V was pared by 4 bases and J by 9 bases, with 7 bases of the junction left unmatched. CDR3 amino acids: CASSSRTGALSPLHF. The DNA for the CDR3 is TGTGCCAGCAGTTCTCGGACAGGGGCCCTTTCACCCCTCCACTTT.

J is TRBJ2-2 and V is TRBV24-1; 11 bases agree with TRBD2. This CDR3 contains 17 residues. The germline V gene has CDR1 KGHDR and CDR2 SFDVKD. V shed 4 bases and J 6 bases; nucleotides not matched to a gene: 9. The DNA of the CDR3 is TGTGCCACCAGTGACCCCGATAGCGGGAGGGCATCCGGGGAGCTGTTTTTT. Protein sequence: CATSDPDSGRASGELFF.

The V call is TRBV5-6, the J call TRBJ2-7, with D unclear. Trimming took off 2 bases at V and 4 bases at J, with 16 bases between the two ends. Looked up from germline, CDR1 is SGHDT and CDR2 is YYEEEE. The CDR3 runs to 15 residues. CDR3 sequence: CASSLFSGKVYEQYF. The CDR3 nucleotides are TGTGCCAGCAGCTTATTTTCGGGTAAGGTATACGAGCAGTACTTC.

The CDR3 sequence is CSVDRGSLGGELFF. Written as DNA, the CDR3 is TGCAGCGTTGATAGGGGGTCTCTCGGCGGGGAGCTGTTTTTT. The chain employs TRBV29-1 and TRBJ2-2; possibly TRBD1 for D (6 bases). The CDR3 spans 14 residues. Trimming took 3 bases from V and 7 from J, leaving 15 bases between them. Germline CDR1 reads SQVTM; CDR2 reads ANQGSEA.

J is TRBJ1-1 and V is TRBV11-2; no clear D. V was clipped by 1 base and J by 12 bases, with 12 bases between them. Germline lookup yields CDR1 SGHAT and CDR2 FQNNGV. The CDR3 is made up of 12 amino acids. CDR3 region: CASSLGGGGSFF. CDR3 in DNA: TGTGCCAGCAGCTTAGGAGGAGGTGGGTCTTTCTTT. Based on the CDR3 plus reference TRBV11-2 and TRBJ1-1, the full variable domain is EAGVAQSPRYKIIEKRQSVAFWCNPISGHATLYWYQQILGQGPKLLIQFQNNGVVDDSQLPKDRFSAERLKGVDSTLKIQPAKLEDSAVYLCASSLGGGGSFFGQGTRLTVV.

The rearrangement joins TRBV19 to TRBJ2-5; TRBD2 might be the D (5 bases). The germline V gene has CDR1 LNHDA and CDR2 SQIVND (reference sequence). Trimming took 7 bases from V and 4 from J, leaving 13 bases between them. The length of the CDR3 is 13 residues. CDR3 DNA: TGTGCCAGTAAGGTCCTAGGAGGAGAGACCCAGTACTTC. It encodes CASKVLGGETQYF.

The sample holds one count of this clone. This sequence joins TRBV30 and TRBJ2-7; TRBD2 matches at 10 bases. The V gene's germline CDR1 is GTSNPN and CDR2 SVGIG (reference sequence). CDR3 length: 18 residues. V was pared by 4 bases and J by 0 bases, with 15 bases of the junction left unmatched. The CDR3 is CAWTRGLPSGRASYEQYF. Here the CDR3 DNA reads TGTGCCTGGACTAGGGGGCTACCAAGCGGGAGGGCCTCCTACGAGCAGTACTTC.

The chain links TRBV19 to TRBJ1-2, with 7 bases matching TRBD1. Germline loops: CDR1 LNHDA, CDR2 SQIVND (reference sequence). This CDR3 is 14 amino acids long. V shed 5 bases and J 3 bases; nucleotides not matched to a gene: 6. In nucleotides, the CDR3 is TGTGCCAGTAGTGCCGACAGGGAGGACTATGGCTACACCTTC. This codes for CASSADREDYGYTF.

This rearrangement joins TRBV19 to TRBJ2-1, with 8 bases that match TRBD2. Trimming cost V 1 base and J 4 bases; bases outside gene matches: 12. The germline CDR1 and CDR2 sequences are LNHDA and SQIVND (reference sequence). This CDR3 spans 18 amino acids. CDR3 sequence (DNA): TGTGCCAGTAGTATAGGTAGCGGGGCCGCTACAATTTACAATGAGCAGTTCTTC. This encodes CASSIGSGAATIYNEQFF.

The chain joins TRBV7-2 to TRBJ2-7; tentative D call: TRBD2 (6 bases). The V gene's germline CDR1 is SGHTA and CDR2 FQGNSA. The CDR3 has 16 amino acids. The ends were cut back, 1 base at V and 0 bases at J, with 13 bases in the middle. The CDR3 is CASSLDSGLSSYEQYF. In nucleotides, the CDR3 is TGTGCCAGCAGCTTAGATAGCGGACTATCCTCCTACGAGCAGTACTTC. Looking up the rest from reference TRBV7-2 and TRBJ2-7 gives the full variable domain: GAGVSQSPSNKVTEKGKDVELRCDPISGHTALYWYRQSLGQGLEFLIYFQGNSAPDKSGLPSDRFSAERTGGSVSTLTIQRTQQEDSAVYLCASSLDSGLSSYEQYFGPGTRLTVT.

The gene calls are TRBV19 and TRBJ2-3, with D hard to call. The V gene's germline CDR1 is LNHDA and CDR2 SQIVND (reference sequence). There are 11 residues in the CDR3. Trimming stripped 3 bases from V and 7 bases from J, with 5 bases between. The CDR3 DNA is TGTGCCAGTAGTATCGGGTATACGCAGTATTTT. It codes for CASSIGYTQYF.

This chain joins TRBV6-5 and TRBJ2-2, with 9 positions matching TRBD2. Germline assignment: CDR1 MNHEY and CDR2 SVGAGI. This CDR3 has 15 amino acids. V lost 4 bases to trimming and J lost 4 bases; unmatched junction nucleotides: 4. This chain's CDR3 is CASSSSGTITGELFF. CDR3 sequence (DNA): TGTGCCAGCAGTTCTAGCGGGACCATCACCGGGGAGCTGTTTTTT.

This clone was recorded once. This chain joins TRBV5-1 and TRBJ2-7; D perhaps matches TRBD2 (6 bases). The germline V and J ends were trimmed by 3 bases and 3 bases, with 10 bases remaining between them. Germline V lookup: CDR1 SGHRS, CDR2 YFSETQ. The CDR3 contains 13 residues. This CDR3 is CASSWGDRYEQYF. CDR3 DNA: TGCGCCAGCAGCTGGGGGGATCGCTACGAGCAGTACTTC.

As regards this clone: A junction end diverges from the germline sequence, so it may reflect a read error. This chain connects TRBV7-3 to TRBJ2-5, with TRBD1 as a possible D gene (5 bases). This CDR3 contains 12 residues. Germline CDR1 and CDR2: SGHTA and FQGTGA. The CDR3 DNA sequence: TGTGCCGGCAGACAGCCCCAAGAGACCCAGTACTTC. This translates into CAGRQPQETQYF. Based on the CDR3 plus reference TRBV7-3 and TRBJ2-5, the full variable domain is GAGVSQTPSNKVTEKGKYVELRCDPISGHTALYWYRQSLGQGPEFLIYFQGTGAADDSGLPNDRFFAVRPEGSVSTLKIQRTERGDSAVYLCAGRQPQETQYFGPGTRLLVL.

This chain connects TRBV30 to TRBJ1-1; no clear D. V shed 4 bases and J shed 2 bases, with 5 bases lying between them. The CDR3 covers 11 residues. Germline-derived CDR1 and CDR2 are GTSNPN and SVGIG (reference sequence). CDR3 amino acids: CAWMANTEAFF. The CDR3 coding sequence is TGTGCCTGGATGGCCAACACTGAAGCTTTCTTT. Full variable domain (rest looked up from reference TRBV30 and TRBJ1-1): SQTIHQWPATLVQPVGSPLSLECTVEGTSNPNLYWYRQAAGRGLQLLFYSVGIGQISSEVPQNLSASRPQDRQFILSSKKLLLSDSGFYLCAWMANTEAFFGQGTRLTVV.

V usage is TRBV18 and J usage is TRBJ1-2; 10 bases are a match to TRBD1. J lost 3 bases, V lost 3 bases, and 10 bases had no gene match. Germline CDR1 is KGHSH and CDR2 is LQKENI. The CDR3 is 17 residues long. This CDR3 reads CASSPGTGVYGDYGYTF. In DNA, the CDR3 is TGTGCCAGCTCACCGGGGACAGGGGTGTACGGGGACTATGGCTACACCTTC. Full variable domain (remainder filled in from reference TRBV18 and TRBJ1-2): NAGVMQNPRHLVRRRGQEARLRCSPMKGHSHVYWYRQLPEEGLKFMVYLQKENIIDESGMPKERFSAEFPKEGPSILRIQQVVRGDSAAYFCASSPGTGVYGDYGYTFGSGTRLTVV.

V gene TRBV4-3 combines with J gene TRBJ2-7; 7 nucleotides agree with TRBD1. The germline V gene encodes CDR1 LGHNA and CDR2 YSLEER. With 4 bases clipped from V and 1 base from J, the junction kept 4 bases outside the gene matches. This CDR3 contains 14 residues. CDR3 nucleotide sequence: TGCGCCAGCAGCCCCCGGACAGGATCCTACGAGCAGTACTTC. It codes for CASSPRTGSYEQYF.

The gene calls are TRBV28 and TRBJ1-2; D gene uncertain. The V gene lost 6 bases and the J gene lost 5 bases, with 7 bases spanning the gap. This CDR3 is 11 amino acids long. CDR1 is MDHEN and CDR2 is SYDVKM in the germline V gene. The CDR3 region has the DNA TGTGCCAGCAGGCGGATTTATGGCTACACCTTC. It translates to CASRRIYGYTF.

This rearrangement joins TRBV18 to TRBJ2-1; 11 bases align to TRBD2. CDR1 and CDR2 (germline): KGHSH, LQKENI. The CDR3 has 15 amino acids. V shed 3 bases, J shed 10 bases, and the junction held 8 bases outside the gene matches. CDR3: CASSPVAGGPWEQFF. CDR3 coding DNA: TGTGCCAGCTCACCGGTAGCGGGAGGGCCTTGGGAGCAGTTCTTC.

J is TRBJ2-1 and V is TRBV7-9; D perhaps matches TRBD2 (5 bases). This CDR3 is built from 14 residues. Trimming took 2 bases from V and 3 from J, leaving 8 bases between them. Germline V lookup: CDR1 SEHNR, CDR2 FQNEAQ (reference sequence). The CDR3 region has the DNA TGTGCCAGCAGCTTAAGCGGCGTCTACAATGAGCAGTTCTTC. This translates into CASSLSGVYNEQFF.

The V gene is TRBV19, the J gene TRBJ1-5; D is uncertain. Germline V gene data show CDR1 as LNHDA and CDR2 as SQIVND (reference sequence). Trimming cost V 7 bases and J 0 bases, with 10 bases left between them. The CDR3 contains 14 residues. The CDR3 DNA sequence: TGTGCCAGTACGTCAGTCAATAGCAATCAGCCCCAGCATTTT. The encoded protein is CASTSVNSNQPQHF.

The chain employs TRBV11-3 and TRBJ2-2; D is ambiguous. Trimming took 2 bases from V and 5 from J, leaving 6 bases between them. Germline CDR1 reads SGHNT; CDR2 reads YENEEA. This CDR3 is built from 13 residues. The DNA for the CDR3 is TGTGCCAGCAGCTTATATGTGACCGGGGAGCTGTTTTTT. This translates into CASSLYVTGELFF.

The chain couples TRBV7-8 to TRBJ2-7; D is uncertain. The germline V gene has CDR1 SGHVS and CDR2 FQNEAQ. This CDR3 is 12 amino acids long. V lost 5 bases and J lost 3, with 8 bases in between. CDR3 nucleotide sequence: TGTGCCAGCAGCCTCGAGCGCTACGAGCAGTACTTC. This translates into CASSLERYEQYF.

J is TRBJ2-7 and V is TRBV4-1, with D perhaps matching TRBD2 (7 bases). The CDR3 has 14 residues. The V and J ends lost 1 base and 4 bases respectively, with 11 bases between them. Germline loops: CDR1 MGHRA, CDR2 YSYEKL. CDR3 nucleotide sequence: TGCGCCAGCAGCCAAGTCCGGGGGGCGTACGAGCAGTACTTC. Residues: CASSQVRGAYEQYF.

J is TRBJ2-7 and V is TRBV11-2; 9 bases are shared with TRBD1. Losses at the gene ends were 1 base for V and 6 bases for J; bases not matched to a gene: 7. CDR1 and CDR2 (germline): SGHAT, FQNNGV. The CDR3 has 15 residues. Written as DNA, the CDR3 is TGTGCCAGCAGCTTAGTCGTGGGACAGGGTACCGAGCAGTACTTC. The encoded protein is CASSLVVGQGTEQYF. The full variable domain, rest sourced from reference TRBV11-2 and TRBJ2-7, is EAGVAQSPRYKIIEKRQSVAFWCNPISGHATLYWYQQILGQGPKLLIQFQNNGVVDDSQLPKDRFSAERLKGVDSTLKIQPAKLEDSAVYLCASSLVVGQGTEQYFGPGTRLTVT.

This rearrangement joins TRBV7-2 to TRBJ1-3; D remains unclear. The CDR3 has 12 amino acids. Between the trimmed V and J ends, which lost 6 bases and 4 bases, there was a span of 7 bases. Germline CDR1 SGHTA, CDR2 FQGNSA. CDR3: CASRLTGNTIYF. CDR3 coding DNA: TGTGCCAGCAGATTGACAGGAAACACCATATATTTT. The variable domain in full, completed from reference TRBV7-2 and TRBJ1-3, reads GAGVSQSPSNKVTEKGKDVELRCDPISGHTALYWYRQSLGQGLEFLIYFQGNSAPDKSGLPSDRFSAERTGGSVSTLTIQRTQQEDSAVYLCASRLTGNTIYFGEGSWLTVV.

DNA for the CDR3: TGTGCCAGCAGGCCCTTTGGCGGAGATGGCTACACCTTC. Its protein is CASRPFGGDGYTF. This chain uses TRBV12-3 or TRBV12-4 with TRBJ1-2; D is undetermined. V was trimmed by 6 bases and J by 6 bases, leaving 14 bases between them. The CDR3 spans 13 residues.

The chain recombines TRBV7-8 with TRBJ1-5; 9 bases match TRBD1. V gave up 6 bases and J gave up 4 bases; unmatched junction bases: 10. Germline V gene data show CDR1 as SGHVS and CDR2 as FQNEAQ. CDR3 size: 16 residues. The CDR3 sequence is CASSVTHGTGNQPQHF. The CDR3 bases are TGTGCCAGCAGTGTAACCCACGGGACAGGGAATCAGCCCCAGCATTTT.